Each of the 22 T cell receptor beta chains below was sequenced from the same sample in a study of cytomegalovirus exposure and HLA in healthy donors. Primers for the PCR totalled 60 Vbeta and 13 Jbeta. TCRdb's table, derived via immunoSEQ multiplex PCR, lists solely in-frame clones and lacks some. The data show about 190,000 clones, with roughly 81% seen just once and 3% to 3.5% held by the top ten. Sequenced input: PBMCs. Source of these receptors: a woman in her thirties in good health and CMV-seropositive.

This rearrangement joins TRBV28 to TRBJ2-7; unclear D gene. The germline CDR1 and CDR2 sequences are MDHEN and SYDVKM. With 6 bases removed from V and 9 bases from J, the gap between germline ends came to 24 bases. This CDR3 region has 15 residues. The CDR3: CASSPLLGPRIGQYF. CDR3 nucleotides: TGTGCCAGCAGCCCTCTTCTAGGCCCTAGAATAGGGCAGTACTTC. Looking up the rest from reference TRBV28 and TRBJ2-7 gives the full variable domain: DVKVTQSSRYLVKRTGEKVFLECVQDMDHENMFWYRQDPGLGLRLIYFSYDVKMKEKGDIPEGYSVSREKKERFSLILESASTNQTSMYLCASSPLLGPRIGQYFGPGTRLTVT.

V and J are TRBV18 and TRBJ1-1; D gene ambiguous. The CDR3 is 13 amino acids. Germline lookup yields CDR1 KGHSH and CDR2 LQKENI. V lost 8 bases and J 1 base, leaving 11 bases between the germline ends. CDR3 loop: CASPSRENTEAFF. CDR3 in DNA: TGTGCCAGCCCGAGCCGGGAGAACACTGAAGCTTTCTTT.

J is TRBJ2-7 and V is TRBV7-2, with a tentative D call TRBD2 (5 bases). There are 17 residues in the CDR3. Looked up from germline, CDR1 is SGHTA and CDR2 is FQGNSA. The V end was cut by 2 bases, the J end by 0 bases, with 17 bases between. The CDR3, as DNA: TGTGCCAGCAGCTTAAAGTTTGGGCGGGTAACCTCCTACGAGCAGTACTTC. Translated, it gives CASSLKFGRVTSYEQYF. Full variable domain (rest looked up from reference TRBV7-2 and TRBJ2-7): GAGVSQSPSNKVTEKGKDVELRCDPISGHTALYWYRQSLGQGLEFLIYFQGNSAPDKSGLPSDRFSAERTGGSVSTLTIQRTQQEDSAVYLCASSLKFGRVTSYEQYFGPGTRLTVT.

This clone appeared once. The rearrangement joins TRBV15 to TRBJ2-3; 9 bases agree with TRBD1. The CDR3 consists of 14 residues. The V gene end was trimmed by 5 bases and the J gene end by 2 bases; junction bases not matched to a gene: 2. CDR1 and CDR2 (germline): LNHNV, YYDKDF (reference sequence). CDR3 amino acids: CATSGQGTTDTQYF. Here the CDR3 DNA reads TGTGCCACCAGCGGACAGGGGACCACAGATACGCAGTATTTT.

This clone was counted once. The chain is built from TRBV18 and TRBJ2-5; 9 nucleotides line up with TRBD1. Near its end, the DNA agrees better with TRBJ2-7, so the J call may be wrong. Germline V CDR1 and CDR2: KGHSH, LQKENI. CDR3 length equals 15 residues. The CDR3 loop reads CASSVPGQGTYEQYF. For the CDR3, the DNA is TGTGCCAGCTCAGTTCCGGGACAGGGCACCTACGAGCAGTACTTC.

The rearrangement uses TRBV6-6 and TRBJ2-7; D may be TRBD1 (5 bases). This CDR3 spans 13 amino acids. The germline V gene has CDR1 MNHNY and CDR2 SVGAGI (reference sequence). The germline V and J ends were trimmed by 5 bases and 3 bases, with 11 bases remaining between them. The CDR3 region is CASSLDRHYEQYF. DNA of the CDR3: TGTGCCAGCAGTCTAGACAGACACTACGAGCAGTACTTC.

The chain uses TRBV9 and TRBJ2-5; D is perhaps TRBD1 (5 bases). The length of the CDR3 is 14 residues. Germline CDR1 is SGDLS and CDR2 is YYNGEE. Trimming shortened V by 3 bases and J by 5 bases, and 14 bases separated the two germline ends. For the CDR3, the DNA is TGTGCCAGCAGCGGAAGGGGTTTTCCCGAGACCCAGTACTTC. It encodes CASSGRGFPETQYF.

For this clone: Other nucleotide sequences in the sample specify the same CDR3. The chain combines TRBV7-9 with TRBJ2-7, with D unclear. The CDR3 runs 12 residues. V was clipped by 1 base and J by 4 bases, with 5 bases between them. Germline CDR1 is SEHNR and CDR2 is FQNEAQ (reference sequence). The CDR3 loop is CASSLERYEQYF. The CDR3 bases are TGTGCCAGCAGCTTAGAGAGGTACGAGCAGTACTTC.

The chain combines TRBV5-1 with TRBJ2-7; TRBD2 matches at 10 bases. Trimming cost V 7 bases and J 5 bases; bases outside gene matches: 6. Looked up from germline, CDR1 is SGHRS and CDR2 is YFSETQ. The CDR3 is 13 residues long. CDR3 in amino acids: CASGGLARHEQYF. The CDR3, as DNA: TGCGCCAGCGGGGGACTAGCGAGGCACGAGCAGTACTTC.

As DNA, the CDR3 is TGTGCCAGCAGCACCGGACAGGGTATCAATACTGAAGCTTTCTTT. This codes for CASSTGQGINTEAFF. This chain links TRBV7-9 with TRBJ1-1, with 8 bases that match TRBD1. Germline V gene data show CDR1 as SEHNR and CDR2 as FQNEAQ (reference sequence). J gave up 5 bases and V 5 bases, and 10 bases lay outside the gene matches. This CDR3 is 15 amino acids long. The whole variable domain, remainder taken from reference TRBV7-9 and TRBJ1-1, is DTGVSQNPRHKITKRGQNVTFRCDPISEHNRLYWYRQTLGQGPEFLTYFQNEAQLEKSRLLSDRFSAERPKGSFSTLEIQRTEQGDSAMYLCASSTGQGINTEAFFGQGTRLTVV.

The V gene is TRBV19, the J gene TRBJ2-1; D is possibly TRBD2 (6 bases). The CDR3 has 15 amino acids. V dropped 1 base and J dropped 3 bases, with 10 bases sitting between them. The germline V gene has CDR1 LNHDA and CDR2 SQIVND (reference sequence). CDR3 sequence: CASSIGREYYNEQFF. The CDR3 nucleotides are TGTGCCAGTAGTATAGGACGGGAGTACTACAATGAGCAGTTCTTC.

This sequence joins TRBV5-4 and TRBJ2-7, with 12 bases matching TRBD2. This CDR3 is built from 15 residues. Germline lookup yields CDR1 SGHNT and CDR2 YYREEE (reference sequence). Trimming cost V 3 bases and J 7 bases; bases outside gene matches: 8. CDR3 DNA: TGTGCCAGCAGCTCCCTAGCGGGAGGGCCGCGGGAGCAGTACTTC. It translates to CASSSLAGGPREQYF.

The gene calls are TRBV30 and TRBJ1-6; the D is unclear. The germline gives CDR1 GTSNPN, CDR2 SVGIG (reference sequence). Trimming took 3 bases from V and 5 from J, leaving 8 bases between them. CDR3 size: 13 residues. The CDR3 DNA sequence: TGTGCCTGGAGGAGGGATGATAATTCACCCCTCCACTTT. It encodes CAWRRDDNSPLHF.

J is TRBJ1-3 and V is TRBV9; D uncertain. Germline lookup yields CDR1 SGDLS and CDR2 YYNGEE. CDR3 length equals 17 residues. V was cut by 0 bases and J by 4 bases, with 17 bases left in between. For the CDR3, the DNA is TGTGCCAGCAGCGTAGCGGCGGTCGCCTCGGGGGGAAACACCATATATTTT. It yields the protein CASSVAAVASGGNTIYF.

The chain is built from TRBV4-1 and TRBJ2-7; D perhaps matches TRBD1 (6 bases). V lost 3 bases, J lost 6 bases, and 15 bases lay in between. Germline V CDR1 and CDR2: MGHRA, YSYEKL. CDR3 length: 14 residues. CDR3 in DNA: TGCGCCAGCAGCCAGTACCGGGACACACTCGAGCAGTACTTC. Its protein product is CASSQYRDTLEQYF.

The chain has TRBV19 and TRBJ1-3; D unresolved. V lost 7 bases, J lost 1 base, and 14 bases lay in between. This CDR3 is 15 amino acids long. Germline CDR1 is LNHDA and CDR2 is SQIVND (reference sequence). CDR3 bases: TGTGCCAGTATCGGAGTAATCCTTTCTGGAAACACCATATATTTT. Amino acid sequence: CASIGVILSGNTIYF. The entire variable domain, with the rest obtained from reference TRBV19 and TRBJ1-3, is as follows: DGGITQSPKYLFRKEGQNVTLSCEQNLNHDAMYWYRQDPGQGLRLIYYSQIVNDFQKGDIAEGYSVSREKKESFPLTVTSAQKNPTAFYLCASIGVILSGNTIYFGEGSWLTVV.

This clone appeared a few times. The V gene is TRBV19, the J gene TRBJ2-3; 10 bases map to TRBD2. V lost 5 bases to trimming and J lost 8 bases; unmatched junction nucleotides: 7. Germline V gene sequence: CDR1 LNHDA, CDR2 SQIVND (reference sequence). CDR3 length: 14 residues. CDR3 nucleotides: TGTGCCAGTAGTTGGACTAGCGGAGGGAGTACGCAGTATTTT. This sequence encodes CASSWTSGGSTQYF.

This chain uses TRBV5-6 with TRBJ2-1; D might be TRBD1 (6 bases). V was trimmed by 4 bases and J by 4 bases, leaving 15 bases between them. The CDR3 length is 15 residues. The germline CDR1 and CDR2 sequences are SGHDT and YYEEEE. The CDR3 loop reads CASSQERQGYNEQFF. Written as DNA, the CDR3 is TGTGCCAGCAGCCAGGAACGGCAGGGGTACAATGAGCAGTTCTTC.

The chain links TRBV11-2 to TRBJ2-3; D is unclear. Trimming took 1 base from V and 0 from J, leaving 8 bases between them. The CDR3 is made up of 15 amino acids. CDR1 SGHAT and CDR2 FQNNGV come from the germline V gene. CDR3 nucleotides: TGTGCCAGCAGCTTAGGAAGCCTAAGCACAGATACGCAGTATTTT. This sequence encodes CASSLGSLSTDTQYF.

The rearrangement uses TRBV5-1 and TRBJ1-1; 8 nucleotides agree with TRBD1. Germline values: CDR1 SGHRS, CDR2 YFSETQ. J was trimmed by 5 bases and V by 4 bases; bases with no gene match: 13. The CDR3 is 16 amino acids. In DNA, the CDR3 is TGCGCCAGCAGCAATGGACAGGGAGCCAGGAGGACTGAAGCTTTCTTT. Protein sequence: CASSNGQGARRTEAFF.

The chain joins TRBV11-3 to TRBJ1-5; D gene uncertain. The CDR3 totals 12 residues. Per the germline V gene, CDR1 is SGHNT and CDR2 is YENEEA. Deletions cut 2 bases from V and 7 bases from J, with 6 bases between. The chain's CDR3 is CASSLHPQPQHF. The CDR3 coding sequence is TGTGCCAGCAGCTTACATCCCCAGCCCCAGCATTTT.

This chain connects TRBV5-1 to TRBJ2-1; 11 nucleotides agree with TRBD2. Germline CDR1 is SGHRS and CDR2 is YFSETQ. Trimming cost V 9 bases and J 0 bases; bases outside gene matches: 8. The CDR3 extends over 16 amino acids. CDR3 sequence: CANGLTSGSSYNEQFF. Written as DNA, the CDR3 is TGCGCCAACGGCCTTACTAGCGGGAGCTCCTACAATGAGCAGTTCTTC.